This T cell receptor (beta chain) was obtained from a study of OX40 agonist ivuxolimab in advanced cancers. For the study at large: In this cohort, patients received ivuxolimab, an agonistic anti-OX40 (CD134) antibody. A male proportion of 82.7% was recorded, with mean age about 54 years and range roughly 23 to 79.

Findings of the study overall: Still undetermined is the antigen specificity of the expanded peripheral T cells. Circulating CD4+ and CD8+ T cells showed clonal expansion by week 6 at 0.1 to 3.0 mg/kg.

In the case of this clone: Its specificity is unknown.

V was trimmed by 0 bases and J by 0 bases, leaving 16 bases between them. The CDR3 consists of 18 residues. Assay used: immunoSEQ multiplex PCR; TCRdb lists only in-frame clones, some missing. This sample has roughly 57,000 clones, with approximately 84% found just once. The specimen comprised CD4+ or CD8+ T cells sorted from blood, sampled in a trial of the OX40 agonist ivuxolimab. This sequence was found in an adult with an advanced solid tumor such as melanoma, head and neck, liver or kidney cancer. The chain carries TRBV23-1 and TRBJ2-3; D is perhaps TRBD1 (6 bases). TRBV23-1 belongs to the ORF category, with a function that is uncertain. Written as DNA, the CDR3 is TGCGCCAGCAGTCAATCGTCTTTGTGGGACAAGAGCACAGATACGCAGTATTTT. It codes for CASSQSSLWDKSTDTQYF.